The 17 T cell receptor beta chains in this list originate from one sample, sequenced in a study of T cells in Graves' hyperthyroidism and ophthalmopathy. RNA transcripts gave rise to amplified TCR beta CDR3 regions. The TCR CDR3 was amplified in a first-round RT-PCR using the HTBI primer set. TCRdb re-analysed the multiplex PCR reads in MiXCR, keeping a single row per CDR3 protein. Of over 650,000 distinct CDR3 sequences listed, roughly 15% are singletons. Material for sequencing was blood. The source of these receptors is a man between 18 and 35 years old with Graves' hyperthyroidism.

The rearrangement joins TRBV20-1 to TRBJ2-7; D remains ambiguous. The CDR3 is made up of 13 amino acids. The germline gives CDR1 DFQATT, CDR2 SNEGSKA (reference sequence). Trimming removed 6 bases from V and 1 base from J, with 13 bases in between. CDR3 sequence (DNA): TGCAGTGCCAACAACCCCCGTTCCTACGAGCAGTACTTC. Its translation: CSANNPRSYEQYF.

This clonotype showed up many times. The chain has TRBV28 and TRBJ2-5; TRBD1 agrees at 9 bases. With V trimmed by 6 bases and J by 2 bases, 7 bases remained unmatched. Germline-derived CDR1 and CDR2 are MDHEN and SYDVKM. The CDR3 consists of 15 residues. The CDR3 sequence is CASRPGQGAQETQYF. In nucleotides, the CDR3 is TGTGCCAGCAGGCCGGGACAGGGAGCGCAAGAGACCCAGTACTTC.

The gene calls are TRBV5-1 and TRBJ2-5, with a weak D call TRBD1 (6 bases). Looked up from germline, CDR1 is SGHRS and CDR2 is YFSETQ. CDR3 length: 13 residues. With 3 bases removed from V and 3 bases from J, the gap between germline ends came to 9 bases. The CDR3 coding sequence is TGCGCCAGCAGCTCACAGGGAGAAGAGACCCAGTACTTC. This translates into CASSSQGEETQYF.

The genes are TRBV12-3 or TRBV12-4 and TRBJ2-2; 7 bases match TRBD1. Trimming at V came to 3 bases and at J to 5 bases, leaving 6 bases not matched to a gene. CDR3 size: 15 residues. The CDR3 nucleotides are TGTGCCAGCAGTTTCAACAGGGGATGGACCGGGGAGCTGTTTTTT. The encoded protein is CASSFNRGWTGELFF.

V is TRBV28 and J is TRBJ1-3; D remains ambiguous. This CDR3 is built from 12 residues. Germline V CDR1 and CDR2: MDHEN, SYDVKM. V was cut by 8 bases and J by 2 bases, with 7 bases left in between. DNA of the CDR3: TGTGCCAGCGAAACCCCTGGAAACACCATATATTTT. This translates into CASETPGNTIYF.

This clonotype was seen at least ten times. The V and J genes are TRBV2 and TRBJ1-2, with no clear D. From germline, CDR1 is SNHLY and CDR2 FYNNEI. Deletions cut 3 bases from V and 7 bases from J, with 24 bases between. The CDR3 loop spans 17 amino acids. The CDR3 sequence: CASSDFLAGRGVSGYTF. CDR3 in DNA: TGTGCCAGCAGTGACTTCCTCGCTGGACGGGGAGTTAGTGGCTACACCTTC.

The CDR3 sequence: CATSTGDSRGTIYF. The CDR3 nucleotides are TGTGCCACCAGCACGGGGGACAGCCGGGGCACCATATATTTT. This sequence joins TRBV15 and TRBJ1-3; 7 bases map to TRBD1. CDR1 LNHNV and CDR2 YYDKDF come from the germline V gene (reference sequence). V was clipped by 4 bases and J by 9 bases; unmatched bases: 9. CDR3 length: 14 amino acids.

The chain combines TRBV6-1 with TRBJ2-3; the D gene is possibly TRBD2 (6 bases). Trimming pared 5 bases from V and 4 bases from J, leaving 19 bases between. This CDR3 spans 16 amino acids. Germline CDR1 MNHNS, CDR2 SASEGT. In DNA form, the CDR3 reads TGTGCCAGCAGTTATCCGACTAGGCGGGGCGCAGATACGCAGTATTTT. This encodes CASSYPTRRGADTQYF.

This clonotype was seen repeatedly, ten times or more. V is TRBV30 and J is TRBJ2-1; TRBD2 matches at 9 bases. J gave up 10 bases and V 5 bases, and 15 bases lay outside the gene matches. Per the germline V gene, CDR1 is GTSNPN and CDR2 is SVGIG (reference sequence). This CDR3 comprises 15 residues. The CDR3, as DNA: TGTGCCTGGCGGCTTAGCGGGAGCTTGTCAGGCGAGCAGTTCTTC. The encoded protein is CAWRLSGSLSGEQFF.

The sample holds many counts of this clonotype. This sequence joins TRBV10-1 and TRBJ2-7; D may be TRBD1 (6 bases). Germline V gene data show CDR1 as WNHNN and CDR2 as SYGVQD (reference sequence). V gave up 5 bases and J gave up 3 bases, with 17 bases separating them. The CDR3 extends over 15 amino acids. For the CDR3, the DNA is TGCGCCAGCAGTCCTCGACAGGTCGCCCGCTACGAGCAGTACTTC. Translated, it gives CASSPRQVARYEQYF.

This clonotype showed up many times. The chain uses TRBV18 and TRBJ1-2; no clear D gene. Germline V CDR1 and CDR2: KGHSH, LQKENI. V was clipped by 2 bases and J by 3 bases, with 10 bases between them. The length of the CDR3 is 14 residues. The CDR3 sequence is CASSPGEAHYGYTF. The CDR3 region has the DNA TGTGCCAGCTCACCAGGAGAGGCTCACTATGGCTACACCTTC.

The J gene is TRBJ2-1, the V gene TRBV6-2 or TRBV6-3, with D uncertain. The V end lost 6 bases, the J end lost 2 bases, and 14 bases lay between the germline ends. From germline, CDR1 is MNHEY and CDR2 SVGEGT. CDR3 length: 15 residues. DNA of the CDR3: TGTGCCAGCAGGCTTAGCATCCCAACCTACAATGAGCAGTTCTTC. Translated: CASRLSIPTYNEQFF.

The genes are TRBV7-9 and TRBJ1-3, with D tentatively TRBD1 (5 bases). Trimming pared 1 base from V and 4 bases from J, leaving 20 bases between. Germline lookup yields CDR1 SEHNR and CDR2 FQNEAQ (reference sequence). The CDR3 contains 18 residues. CDR3 protein: CASSLGPGTSGGGNTIYF. DNA for the CDR3: TGTGCCAGCAGCTTAGGGCCCGGGACCTCAGGAGGCGGAAACACCATATATTTT.

This clonotype showed up many times. The rearrangement uses TRBV7-9 and TRBJ2-7; D gene ambiguous. Trimming took 5 bases from V and 6 from J, leaving 11 bases between them. The CDR3 sequence is 12 residues long. Germline V gives CDR1 SEHNR, CDR2 FQNEAQ (reference sequence). CDR3 loop: CASSPAWGEQYF. The CDR3 nucleotides read TGTGCCAGCAGCCCGGCCTGGGGCGAGCAGTACTTC.

CDR3 protein: CASSDLPGQTDTQYF. The CDR3 coding sequence is TGTGCCAGCAGCGACCTCCCGGGACAAACAGATACGCAGTATTTT. The rearrangement joins TRBV27 to TRBJ2-3; maybe TRBD1 (6 bases). The CDR3 totals 15 residues. V lost 6 bases, J lost 3 bases, and 16 bases lay in between. Germline assignment: CDR1 MNHEY and CDR2 SMNVEV (reference sequence).

This clonotype was detected only a few times. This chain joins TRBV4-1 and TRBJ1-2; D remains unclear. Germline CDR1 reads MGHRA; CDR2 reads YSYEKL. The V and J ends lost 6 bases and 7 bases respectively, with 12 bases between them. The CDR3 extends over 12 amino acids. DNA for the CDR3: TGCGCCAGCAGACCCTTTGTAGGTGGCTACACCTTC. This gives the protein CASRPFVGGYTF.

The V call is TRBV4-2, the J call TRBJ1-5; D unresolved. V lost 4 bases and J 4 bases, leaving 20 bases between the germline ends. This CDR3 comprises 17 residues. Germline V CDR1 and CDR2: LGHNA, YNFKEQ. The CDR3 coding sequence is TGTGCCAGCAGCCCCTATCAGGCGGCGGATGTTAATCAGCCCCAGCATTTT. Translation gives CASSPYQAADVNQPQHF.